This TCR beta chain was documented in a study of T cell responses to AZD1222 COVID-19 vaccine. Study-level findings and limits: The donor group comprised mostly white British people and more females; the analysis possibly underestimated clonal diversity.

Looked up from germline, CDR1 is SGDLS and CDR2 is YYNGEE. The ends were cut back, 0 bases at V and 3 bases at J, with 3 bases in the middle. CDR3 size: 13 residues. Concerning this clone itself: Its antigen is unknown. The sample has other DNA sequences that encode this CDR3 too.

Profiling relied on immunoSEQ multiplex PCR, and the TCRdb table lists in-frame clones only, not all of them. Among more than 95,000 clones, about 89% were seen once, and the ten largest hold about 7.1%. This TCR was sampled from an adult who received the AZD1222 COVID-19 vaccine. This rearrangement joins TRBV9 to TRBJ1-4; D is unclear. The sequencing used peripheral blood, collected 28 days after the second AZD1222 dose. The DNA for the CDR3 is TGTGCCAGCAGCGTAGGGCCTAATGAAAAACTGTTTTTT. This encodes CASSVGPNEKLFF.